This TCR beta chain originates from a study of control samples from healthy donors and cancer patients. The V end was cut by 1 base, the J end by 10 bases, with 19 bases between. The CDR3 covers 15 residues. CDR1 is KGHSH, CDR2 LQKENI, per germline. The assay was immunoSEQ multiplex PCR, and TCRdb's table has in-frame clones only and misses some. The sample consists of 90,000 to 100,000 clones, more than 75% of them appearing once. The TCR originated in a man between 60 and 70 years old in good health. The rearrangement links TRBV18 to TRBJ1-1, with unresolved D. Sequencing was carried out using blood. CDR3 residues: CASSPRDPGLRRAFF. The CDR3 DNA reads TGTGCCAGCTCACCACGCGATCCGGGGTTGAGGAGAGCTTTCTTT. Supplemented by reference TRBV18 and TRBJ1-1, the full variable domain reads NAGVMQNPRHLVRRRGQEARLRCSPMKGHSHVYWYRQLPEEGLKFMVYLQKENIIDESGMPKERFSAEFPKEGPSILRIQQVVRGDSAAYFCASSPRDPGLRRAFFGQGTRLTVV.